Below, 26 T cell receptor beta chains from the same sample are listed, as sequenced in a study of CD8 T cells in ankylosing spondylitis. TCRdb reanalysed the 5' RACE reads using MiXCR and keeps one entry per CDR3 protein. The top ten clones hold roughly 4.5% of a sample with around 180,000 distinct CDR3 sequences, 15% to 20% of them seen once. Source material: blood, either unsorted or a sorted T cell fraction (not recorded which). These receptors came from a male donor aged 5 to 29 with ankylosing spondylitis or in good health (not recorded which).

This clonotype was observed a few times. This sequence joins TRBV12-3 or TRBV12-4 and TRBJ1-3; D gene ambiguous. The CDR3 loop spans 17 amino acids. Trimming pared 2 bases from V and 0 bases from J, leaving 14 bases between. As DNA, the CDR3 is TGTGCCAGCAGTTTATGGCATAGGCCGAGCTCTGGAAACACCATATATTTT. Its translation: CASSLWHRPSSGNTIYF.

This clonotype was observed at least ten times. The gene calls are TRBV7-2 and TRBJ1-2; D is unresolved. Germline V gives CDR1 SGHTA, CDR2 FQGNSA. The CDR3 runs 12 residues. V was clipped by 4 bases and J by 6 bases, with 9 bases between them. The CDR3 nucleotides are TGTGCCAGCAGCTCGCACCGAGATGGCTACACCTTC. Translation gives CASSSHRDGYTF.

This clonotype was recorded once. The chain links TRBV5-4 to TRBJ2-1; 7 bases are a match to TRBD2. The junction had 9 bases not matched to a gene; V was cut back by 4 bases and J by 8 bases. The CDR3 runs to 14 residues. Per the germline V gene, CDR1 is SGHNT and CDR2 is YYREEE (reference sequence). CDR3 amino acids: CASSLGLGGDEQFF. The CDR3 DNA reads TGTGCCAGCAGCCTCGGACTAGGAGGGGATGAGCAGTTCTTC.

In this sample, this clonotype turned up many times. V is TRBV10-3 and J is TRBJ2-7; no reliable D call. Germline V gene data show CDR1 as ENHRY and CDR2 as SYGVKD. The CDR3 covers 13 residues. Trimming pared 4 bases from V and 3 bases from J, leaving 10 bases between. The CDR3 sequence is CAISVGRNYEQYF. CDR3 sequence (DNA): TGTGCCATCAGTGTCGGGCGGAACTACGAGCAGTACTTC.

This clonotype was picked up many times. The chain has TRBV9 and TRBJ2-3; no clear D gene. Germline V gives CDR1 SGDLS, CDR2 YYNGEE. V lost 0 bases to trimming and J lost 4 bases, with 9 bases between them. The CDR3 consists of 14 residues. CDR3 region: CASSVENIADTQYF. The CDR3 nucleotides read TGTGCCAGCAGCGTAGAAAACATCGCAGATACGCAGTATTTT.

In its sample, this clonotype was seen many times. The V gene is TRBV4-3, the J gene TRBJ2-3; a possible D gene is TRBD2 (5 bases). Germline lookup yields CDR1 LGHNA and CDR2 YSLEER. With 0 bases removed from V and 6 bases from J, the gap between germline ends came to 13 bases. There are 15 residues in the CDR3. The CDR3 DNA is TGCGCCAGCAGCCAAGATCGGTCTAGCTTTGATACGCAGTATTTT. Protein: CASSQDRSSFDTQYF.

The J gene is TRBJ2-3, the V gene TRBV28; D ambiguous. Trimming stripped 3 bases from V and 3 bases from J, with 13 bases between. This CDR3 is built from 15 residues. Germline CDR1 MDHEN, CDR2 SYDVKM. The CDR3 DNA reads TGTGCCAGCAGTTTGGGCAGGATTCTGACAGATACGCAGTATTTT. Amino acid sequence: CASSLGRILTDTQYF. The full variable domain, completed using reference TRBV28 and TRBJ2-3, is DVKVTQSSRYLVKRTGEKVFLECVQDMDHENMFWYRQDPGLGLRLIYFSYDVKMKEKGDIPEGYSVSREKKERFSLILESASTNQTSMYLCASSLGRILTDTQYFGPGTRLTVL.

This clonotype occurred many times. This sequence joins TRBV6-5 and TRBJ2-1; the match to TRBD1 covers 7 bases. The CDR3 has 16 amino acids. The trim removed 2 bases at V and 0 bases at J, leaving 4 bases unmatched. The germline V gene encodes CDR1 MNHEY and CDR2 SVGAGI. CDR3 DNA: TGTGCCAGCAGTTACGCCGGGACAGACTCCTACAATGAGCAGTTCTTC. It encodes CASSYAGTDSYNEQFF.

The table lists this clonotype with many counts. The CDR3 protein is CASSLKWAGKASYNEQFF. DNA of the CDR3: TGTGCCAGCAGCTTAAAATGGGCGGGGAAAGCCTCCTACAATGAGCAGTTCTTC. V is TRBV7-3 and J is TRBJ2-1; possibly TRBD2 for D (6 bases). The germline V and J ends were trimmed by 1 base and 0 bases, with 16 bases remaining between them. The CDR3 has 18 amino acids. In germline, CDR1 is SGHTA, CDR2 FQGTGA. The whole variable domain, remainder taken from reference TRBV7-3 and TRBJ2-1, is GAGVSQTPSNKVTEKGKYVELRCDPISGHTALYWYRQSLGQGPEFLIYFQGTGAADDSGLPNDRFFAVRPEGSVSTLKIQRTERGDSAVYLCASSLKWAGKASYNEQFFGPGTRLTVL.

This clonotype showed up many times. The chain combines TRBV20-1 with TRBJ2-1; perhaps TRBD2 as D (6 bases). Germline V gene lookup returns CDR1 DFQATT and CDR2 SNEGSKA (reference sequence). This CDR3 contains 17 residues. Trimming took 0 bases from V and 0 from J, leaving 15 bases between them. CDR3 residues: CSARDGLARNSYNEQFF. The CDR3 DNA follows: TGCAGTGCTAGAGATGGTCTAGCGAGAAACTCCTACAATGAGCAGTTCTTC.

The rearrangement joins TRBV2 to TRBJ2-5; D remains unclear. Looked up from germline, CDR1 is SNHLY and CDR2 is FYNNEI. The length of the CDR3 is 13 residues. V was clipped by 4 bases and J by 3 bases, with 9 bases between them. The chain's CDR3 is CASSANSEETQYF. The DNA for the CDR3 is TGTGCCAGCAGTGCCAACTCCGAAGAGACCCAGTACTTC.

The DNA for the CDR3 is TGCAGCGTTGATGGGCAGGGATTTACCTACGAGCAGTACTTC. Translation: CSVDGQGFTYEQYF. V and J are TRBV29-1 and TRBJ2-7; possible D gene TRBD1, 5 bases. Per the germline V gene, CDR1 is SQVTM and CDR2 is ANQGSEA. Trimming cost V 3 bases and J 2 bases, with 14 bases left between them. The CDR3 sequence is 14 residues long.

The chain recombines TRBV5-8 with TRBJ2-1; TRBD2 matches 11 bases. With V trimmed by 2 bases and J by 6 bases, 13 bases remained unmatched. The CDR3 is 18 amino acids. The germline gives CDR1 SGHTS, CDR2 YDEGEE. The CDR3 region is CASSFSKLLAGVANEQFF. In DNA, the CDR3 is TGTGCCAGCAGCTTTTCCAAATTACTAGCGGGAGTAGCCAATGAGCAGTTCTTC.

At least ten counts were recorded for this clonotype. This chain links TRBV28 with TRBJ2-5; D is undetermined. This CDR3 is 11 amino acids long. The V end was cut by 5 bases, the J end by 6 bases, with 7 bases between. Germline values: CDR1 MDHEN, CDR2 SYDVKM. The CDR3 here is CASSPSKTQYF. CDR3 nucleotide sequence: TGTGCCAGCAGTCCCTCGAAGACCCAGTACTTC.

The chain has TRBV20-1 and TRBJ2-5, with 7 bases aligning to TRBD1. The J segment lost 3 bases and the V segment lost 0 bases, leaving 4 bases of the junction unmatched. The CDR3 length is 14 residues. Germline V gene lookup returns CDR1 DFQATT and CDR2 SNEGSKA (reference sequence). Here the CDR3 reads CSARDRGLEETQYF. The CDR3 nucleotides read TGCAGTGCTAGAGACAGGGGGTTGGAAGAGACCCAGTACTTC.

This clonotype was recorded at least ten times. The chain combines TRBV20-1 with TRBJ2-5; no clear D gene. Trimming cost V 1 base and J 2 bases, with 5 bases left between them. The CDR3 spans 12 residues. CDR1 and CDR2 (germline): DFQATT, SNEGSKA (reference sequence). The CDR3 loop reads CSARGWQETQYF. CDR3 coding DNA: TGCAGTGCTAGAGGGTGGCAAGAGACCCAGTACTTC.

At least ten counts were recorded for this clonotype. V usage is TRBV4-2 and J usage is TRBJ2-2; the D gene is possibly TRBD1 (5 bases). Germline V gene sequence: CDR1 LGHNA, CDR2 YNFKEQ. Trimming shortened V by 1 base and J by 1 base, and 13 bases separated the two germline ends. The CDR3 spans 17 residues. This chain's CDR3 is CASSQVSGQGNTGELFF. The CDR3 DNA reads TGTGCCAGCAGCCAAGTTAGTGGCCAGGGGAACACCGGGGAGCTGTTTTTT.

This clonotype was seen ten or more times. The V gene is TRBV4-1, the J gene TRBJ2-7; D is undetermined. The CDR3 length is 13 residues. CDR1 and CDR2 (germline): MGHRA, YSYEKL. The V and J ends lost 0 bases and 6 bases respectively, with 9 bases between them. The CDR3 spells CASSQDEASEQYV. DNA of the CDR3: TGCGCCAGCAGCCAAGATGAGGCTAGCGAGCAGTACGTC.

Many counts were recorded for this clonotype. CDR3 protein: CASSTASTDEQFF. The CDR3, as DNA: TGTGCCAGCAGTACTGCGTCGACGGACGAGCAGTTCTTC. The chain employs TRBV7-9 and TRBJ2-1; D unresolved. Trimming took off 6 bases at V and 10 bases at J, with 16 bases between the two ends. Germline V gives CDR1 SEHNR, CDR2 FQNEAQ (reference sequence). CDR3 length equals 13 residues.

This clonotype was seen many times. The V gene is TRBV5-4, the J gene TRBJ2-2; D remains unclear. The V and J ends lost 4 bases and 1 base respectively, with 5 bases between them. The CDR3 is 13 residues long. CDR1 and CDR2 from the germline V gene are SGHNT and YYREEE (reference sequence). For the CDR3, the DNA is TGTGCCAGCAGCCTGAAGAACACCGGGGAGCTGTTTTTT. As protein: CASSLKNTGELFF.

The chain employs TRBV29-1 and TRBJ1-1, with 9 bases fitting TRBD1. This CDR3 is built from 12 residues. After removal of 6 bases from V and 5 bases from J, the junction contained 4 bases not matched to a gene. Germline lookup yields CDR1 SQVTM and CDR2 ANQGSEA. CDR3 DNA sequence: TGCAGCGTGGGGACAGGGCTTACTGAAGCTTTCTTT. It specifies CSVGTGLTEAFF.

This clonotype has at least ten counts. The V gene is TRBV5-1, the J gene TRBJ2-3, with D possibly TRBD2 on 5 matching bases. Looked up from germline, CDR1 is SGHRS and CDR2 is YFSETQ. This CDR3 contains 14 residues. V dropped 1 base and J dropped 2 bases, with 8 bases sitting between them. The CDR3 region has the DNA TGCGCCAGCAGCTTGAACGGGGACACAGATACGCAGTATTTT. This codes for CASSLNGDTDTQYF. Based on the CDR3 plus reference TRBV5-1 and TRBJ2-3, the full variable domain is KAGVTQTPRYLIKTRGQQVTLSCSPISGHRSVSWYQQTPGQGLQFLFEYFSETQRNKGNFPGRFSGRQFSNSRSEMNVSTLELGDSALYLCASSLNGDTDTQYFGPGTRLTVL.

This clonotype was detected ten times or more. The CDR3 spells CASSGPDRAFYGYTF. The CDR3 DNA reads TGTGCCAGCAGTGGGCCTGACCGGGCCTTCTATGGCTACACCTTC. This chain joins TRBV6-1 and TRBJ1-2, with D uncertain. The germline gives CDR1 MNHNS, CDR2 SASEGT. V was pared by 4 bases and J by 4 bases, with 16 bases between. The CDR3 is 15 amino acids.

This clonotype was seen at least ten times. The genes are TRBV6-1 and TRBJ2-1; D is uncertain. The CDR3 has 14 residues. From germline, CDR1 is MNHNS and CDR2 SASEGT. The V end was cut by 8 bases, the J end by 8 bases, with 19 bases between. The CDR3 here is CASRTGSGGYEQFF. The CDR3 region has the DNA TGTGCCAGCCGAACGGGCAGTGGTGGCTATGAGCAGTTCTTC.

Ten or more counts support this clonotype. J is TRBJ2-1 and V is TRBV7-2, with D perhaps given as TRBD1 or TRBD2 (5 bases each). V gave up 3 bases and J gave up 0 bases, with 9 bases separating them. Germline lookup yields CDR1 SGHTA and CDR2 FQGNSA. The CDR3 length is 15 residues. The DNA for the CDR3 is TGTGCCAGCAGCTTCTCGGGGCACTCCTACAATGAGCAGTTCTTC. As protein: CASSFSGHSYNEQFF.

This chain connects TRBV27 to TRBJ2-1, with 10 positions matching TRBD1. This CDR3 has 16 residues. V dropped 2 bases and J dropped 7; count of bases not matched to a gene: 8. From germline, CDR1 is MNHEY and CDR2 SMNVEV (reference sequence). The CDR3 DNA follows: TGTGCCAGCAGTTTAATCTTCGGACAGGGGGTAAATGAGCAGTTCTTC. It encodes CASSLIFGQGVNEQFF.